This TCR beta chain comes out of a study of beta chain features in type 1 diabetes. About the research overall: Patients did not differ from healthy donors in age, gender or cell yield. Findings and caveats of the study: Researchers cautioned that cDNA sequencing could over-represent cells with high TCR expression. Significant though moderate, a shortening of TCRB CDR3s appeared in all four CD4+ subsets of Type 1 diabetes patients. When VDJ junctions were examined, type 1 diabetes patients showed fewer insertions and more deletions.

With regard to this clone: Its antigen is undetermined.

Blood was drawn once from each donor into heparinised tubes. The draws averaged roughly 120 mL. Reverse transcription of all isolated RNA meant that expressed TCRB transcripts were sequenced. Only in-frame clones appear in the TCRdb table, and some are missing; sequencing was by immunoSEQ multiplex PCR. The data hold about 130,000 clones, with 9% observed a single time. Per germline, CDR1 SGHTA and CDR2 FQGNSA. Trimming pared 8 bases from V and 8 bases from J, leaving 13 bases between. The CDR3 extends over 12 amino acids. This receptor was obtained from a young man with type 1 diabetes. The source material was central memory CD4+ T cells from blood. The chain joins TRBV7-2 to TRBJ2-4, with no clear D. This chain's CDR3 is CASGLLRDIQYF. CDR3 DNA: TGTGCCAGCGGCCTACTCCGGGACATTCAGTACTTC.